The 17 T cell receptor beta chains reported below all come from one sample, sequenced in a study of blood T cell repertoires in COVID-19. Sequencing used immunoSEQ multiplex PCR; TCRdb keeps in-frame clones, though not all of them. The table records roughly 410,000 clones, about 89% of them present only once. Sequenced input: peripheral blood. The source of these receptors is a woman in her thirties or forties with COVID-19, enrolled during active disease.

The chain links TRBV5-6 to TRBJ1-3, with a weak D call TRBD1 (5 bases). The germline CDR1 and CDR2 sequences are SGHDT and YYEEEE. V was shortened by 0 bases and J by 0 bases, with 10 bases between the two germline ends. CDR3 length: 16 amino acids. CDR3 protein: CASSLVGTHSGNTIYF. The CDR3 nucleotides are TGTGCCAGCAGCTTGGTAGGGACTCACTCTGGAAACACCATATATTTT.

This chain joins TRBV27 and TRBJ1-1; weak D call: TRBD1 (5 bases). This CDR3 region has 14 residues. Between the trimmed V and J ends, which lost 4 bases and 0 bases, there was a span of 9 bases. The germline CDR1 and CDR2 sequences are MNHEY and SMNVEV (reference sequence). The chain's CDR3 is CASSSTDMNTEAFF. DNA for the CDR3: TGTGCCAGCAGTTCGACAGATATGAACACTGAAGCTTTCTTT.

The CDR3 loop reads CASSTGGQSYEQYF. The CDR3 DNA sequence: TGTGCCAGCAGCACGGGAGGGCAGTCCTACGAGCAGTACTTC. The rearrangement links TRBV7-2 to TRBJ2-7, with 8 bases identical to TRBD2. The J segment lost 1 base and the V segment lost 5 bases, leaving 4 bases of the junction unmatched. Germline CDR1 and CDR2: SGHTA and FQGNSA. This CDR3 spans 14 amino acids.

V and J are TRBV5-5 and TRBJ2-4, with no clear D. Looked up from germline, CDR1 is SGHKS and CDR2 is YYEKEE (reference sequence). CDR3 length: 14 amino acids. The germline V and J ends were trimmed by 4 bases and 3 bases, with 11 bases remaining between them. Written as DNA, the CDR3 is TGTGCCAGCAGCCTCGACCGAGGCAAAAACATTCAGTACTTC. Protein product: CASSLDRGKNIQYF. Drawing the rest from reference TRBV5-5 and TRBJ2-4, the complete variable domain is DAGVTQSPTHLIKTRGQQVTLRCSPISGHKSVSWYQQVLGQGPQFIFQYYEKEERGRGNFPDRFSARQFPNYSSELNVNALLLGDSALYLCASSLDRGKNIQYFGAGTRLSVL.

CDR3 nucleotides: TGTGCCAGCAGTGCTTTCGAGGTTTCCCAAGAGACCCAGTACTTC. Translation: CASSAFEVSQETQYF. This chain connects TRBV27 to TRBJ2-5; D unresolved. The CDR3 sequence is 15 residues long. Trimming took 5 bases from V and 1 from J, leaving 14 bases between them. CDR1 and CDR2 (germline): MNHEY, SMNVEV (reference sequence).

For the CDR3, the DNA is TGTGCCAGCGGGGCGGGAGGTACACAGGGAGATACGCAGTATTTT. Its translation: CASGAGGTQGDTQYF. The chain links TRBV3-1 (or the pseudogene TRBV3-2) to TRBJ2-3, with 8 nucleotides matching TRBD2. The length of the CDR3 is 15 residues. Germline V CDR1 and CDR2: LGHDT, YNNKEL (reference sequence). The V segment lost 8 bases and the J segment 5 bases; nucleotides outside the gene matches: 12.

This clone was recorded a few times. This rearrangement joins TRBV5-5 to TRBJ1-5; a weak D match, TRBD1 (5 bases). The CDR3 spans 16 residues. In germline, CDR1 is SGHKS, CDR2 YYEKEE (reference sequence). V was clipped by 2 bases and J by 4 bases, with 16 bases between them. The DNA of the CDR3 is TGTGCCAGCAGCTTCACCGGGGGATCGGGAAATCAGCCCCAGCATTTT. Translating it yields CASSFTGGSGNQPQHF.

V usage is TRBV5-1 and J usage is TRBJ2-1, with D perhaps matching TRBD2 (5 bases). Germline lookup yields CDR1 SGHRS and CDR2 YFSETQ. This CDR3 is 13 amino acids long. The V end was cut by 3 bases, the J end by 4 bases, with 8 bases between. In DNA, the CDR3 is TGCGCCAGCAGCTCGCGGACTTACAATGAGCAGTTCTTC. Its translation: CASSSRTYNEQFF. Full variable domain (missing parts from reference TRBV5-1 and TRBJ2-1): KAGVTQTPRYLIKTRGQQVTLSCSPISGHRSVSWYQQTPGQGLQFLFEYFSETQRNKGNFPGRFSGRQFSNSRSEMNVSTLELGDSALYLCASSSRTYNEQFFGPGTRLTVL.

The chain employs TRBV27 and TRBJ2-5; 11 positions match TRBD2. CDR3 length: 13 residues. The germline V gene encodes CDR1 MNHEY and CDR2 SMNVEV (reference sequence). The CDR3 protein is CAIAGGPRETQYF. As DNA, the CDR3 is TGTGCGATAGCGGGGGGGCCTAGGGAGACCCAGTACTTC.

V gene TRBV6-5 combines with J gene TRBJ1-4, with 7 bases matching TRBD1. J gave up 2 bases and V 5 bases, and 5 bases lay outside the gene matches. This CDR3 has 15 residues. Germline values: CDR1 MNHEY, CDR2 SVGAGI. The CDR3 nucleotides are TGTGCCAGCAGTCTCCCGGGACAGACTAATGAAAAACTGTTTTTT. It is translated as CASSLPGQTNEKLFF.

The chain employs TRBV6-5 and TRBJ2-2, with 7 bases fitting TRBD1. In germline, CDR1 is MNHEY, CDR2 SVGAGI. Unmatched junction bases numbered 2, after V lost 6 bases and J lost 1 base. CDR3 length equals 14 residues. Here the CDR3 reads CASRRQGNTGELFF. The CDR3 nucleotides read TGTGCCAGCAGGCGACAGGGGAACACCGGGGAGCTGTTTTTT.

This chain connects TRBV7-8 to TRBJ1-1; D call uncertain. Germline-derived CDR1 and CDR2 are SGHVS and FQNEAQ. V was clipped by 5 bases and J by 0 bases, with 16 bases between them. The CDR3 length is 16 residues. The CDR3 region is CASSPRRIAVNTEAFF. The CDR3 DNA sequence: TGTGCCAGCAGCCCCCGACGGATTGCGGTGAACACTGAAGCTTTCTTT.

The J gene is TRBJ2-3, the V gene TRBV5-4, with 9 bases lining up with TRBD1. Trimming took 4 bases from V and 4 from J; bases not matched to a gene: 7. This CDR3 spans 15 amino acids. The germline gives CDR1 SGHNT, CDR2 YYREEE (reference sequence). CDR3 bases: TGTGCCAGCAGCCGGACAGGGGATCTCGCAGATACGCAGTATTTT. Its protein product is CASSRTGDLADTQYF.

The chain uses TRBV5-1 and TRBJ1-2; 7 bases agree with TRBD1. This CDR3 has 14 residues. CDR1 is SGHRS and CDR2 is YFSETQ in the germline V gene. V lost 2 bases and J lost 7; bases outside the gene matches: 8. CDR3 loop: CASSFKQGYSGYTF. DNA for the CDR3: TGCGCCAGCAGCTTCAAACAGGGGTATAGTGGCTACACCTTC.

This chain joins TRBV24-1 and TRBJ2-1, with TRBD2 identical over 12 bases. Trimming at V came to 2 bases and at J to 5 bases, leaving 6 bases not matched to a gene. Germline V gene lookup returns CDR1 KGHDR and CDR2 SFDVKD. This CDR3 has 17 amino acids. The CDR3 coding sequence is TGTGCCACCAGTGATTCCGGACTAGCGGGGAAAAACAATGAGCAGTTCTTC. Translated, it gives CATSDSGLAGKNNEQFF.

The chain joins TRBV6-5 to TRBJ1-5; D is ambiguous. The CDR3 runs 14 residues. CDR1 MNHEY and CDR2 SVGAGI come from the germline V gene. With 5 bases removed from V and 3 bases from J, the gap between germline ends came to 11 bases. The CDR3 DNA reads as TGTGCCAGCAGTCTTTACAGCAACAATCAGCCCCAGCATTTT. This translates into CASSLYSNNQPQHF.

The chain combines TRBV9 with TRBJ2-3, with D maybe TRBD2 (5 bases). Between the trimmed V and J ends, which lost 0 bases and 5 bases, there was a span of 13 bases. This CDR3 is built from 15 residues. Germline loops: CDR1 SGDLS, CDR2 YYNGEE. The CDR3, as DNA: TGTGCCAGCAGCGTAGCGGGATCCGCCGGAGATACGCAGTATTTT. This encodes CASSVAGSAGDTQYF.